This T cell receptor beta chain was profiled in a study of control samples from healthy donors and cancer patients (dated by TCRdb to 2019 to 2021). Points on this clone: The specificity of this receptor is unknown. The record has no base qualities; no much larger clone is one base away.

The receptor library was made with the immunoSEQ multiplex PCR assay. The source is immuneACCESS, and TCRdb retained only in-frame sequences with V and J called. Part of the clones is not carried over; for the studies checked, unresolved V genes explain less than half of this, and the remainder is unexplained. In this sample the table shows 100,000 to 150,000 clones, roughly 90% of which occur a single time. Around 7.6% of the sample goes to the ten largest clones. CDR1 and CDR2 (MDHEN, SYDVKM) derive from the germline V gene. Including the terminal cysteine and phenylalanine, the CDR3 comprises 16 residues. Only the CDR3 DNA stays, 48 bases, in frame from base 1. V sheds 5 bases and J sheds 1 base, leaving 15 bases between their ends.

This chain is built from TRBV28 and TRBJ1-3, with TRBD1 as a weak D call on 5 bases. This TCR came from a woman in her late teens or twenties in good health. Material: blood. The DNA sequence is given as TGTGCCAGCAGTCCAATGGAACAGGAGTCTGGAAACACCATATATTTT. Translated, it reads CASSPMEQESGNTIYF.